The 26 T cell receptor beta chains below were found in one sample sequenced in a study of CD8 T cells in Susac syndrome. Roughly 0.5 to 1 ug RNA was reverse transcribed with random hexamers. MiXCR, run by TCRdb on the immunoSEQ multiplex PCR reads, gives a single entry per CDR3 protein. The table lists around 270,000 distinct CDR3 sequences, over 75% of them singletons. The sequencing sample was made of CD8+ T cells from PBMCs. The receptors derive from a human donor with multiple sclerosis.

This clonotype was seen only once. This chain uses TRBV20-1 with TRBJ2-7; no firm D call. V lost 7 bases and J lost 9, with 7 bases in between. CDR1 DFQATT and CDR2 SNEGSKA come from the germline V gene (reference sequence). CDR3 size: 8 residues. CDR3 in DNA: TGCAGTGTCGGCGGGCAGTACTTC. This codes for CSVGGQYF.

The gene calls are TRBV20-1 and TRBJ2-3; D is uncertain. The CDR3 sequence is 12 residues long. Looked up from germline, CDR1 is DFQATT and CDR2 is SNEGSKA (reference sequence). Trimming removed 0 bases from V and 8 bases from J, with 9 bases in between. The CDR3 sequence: CSARDLDGTQYF. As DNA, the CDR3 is TGCAGTGCTAGAGATCTCGACGGTACGCAGTATTTT.

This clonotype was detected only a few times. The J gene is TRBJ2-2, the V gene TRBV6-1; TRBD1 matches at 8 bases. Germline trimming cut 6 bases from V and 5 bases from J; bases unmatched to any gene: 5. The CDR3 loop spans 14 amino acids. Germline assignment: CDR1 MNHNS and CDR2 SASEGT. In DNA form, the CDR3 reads TGTGCCAGCAGCGGGACAGGTGATACCGGGGAGCTGTTTTTT. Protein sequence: CASSGTGDTGELFF.

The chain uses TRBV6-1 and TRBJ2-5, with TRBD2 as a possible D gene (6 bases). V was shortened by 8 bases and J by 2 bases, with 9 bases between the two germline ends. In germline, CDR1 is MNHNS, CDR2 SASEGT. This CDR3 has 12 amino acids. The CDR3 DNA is TGTGCCAGCTCGGGAGATCAAGAGACCCAGTACTTC. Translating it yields CASSGDQETQYF.

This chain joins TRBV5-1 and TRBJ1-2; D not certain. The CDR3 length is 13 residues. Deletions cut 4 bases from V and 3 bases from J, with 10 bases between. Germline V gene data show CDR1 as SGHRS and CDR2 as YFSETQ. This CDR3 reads CASSPSPDYGYTF. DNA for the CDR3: TGCGCCAGCAGCCCCTCCCCTGACTATGGCTACACCTTC.

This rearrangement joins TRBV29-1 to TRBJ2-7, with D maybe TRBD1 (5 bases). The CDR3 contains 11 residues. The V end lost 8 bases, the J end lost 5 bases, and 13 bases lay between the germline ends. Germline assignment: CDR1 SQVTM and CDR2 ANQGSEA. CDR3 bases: TGCAGCTCAAGGGGTAACAACGAGCAGTACTTC. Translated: CSSRGNNEQYF.

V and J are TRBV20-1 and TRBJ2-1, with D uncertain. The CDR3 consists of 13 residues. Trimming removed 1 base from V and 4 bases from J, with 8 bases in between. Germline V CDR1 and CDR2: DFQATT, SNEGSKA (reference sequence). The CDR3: CSARGGLYNEQFF. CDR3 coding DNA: TGCAGTGCTAGAGGAGGCCTTTACAATGAGCAGTTCTTC.

In DNA, the CDR3 is TGTGCCAGCAGTTTTGGCGCGGGGGGTTACAATGAGCAGTTCTTC. It is translated as CASSFGAGGYNEQFF. The rearrangement links TRBV28 to TRBJ2-1; TRBD2 matches 8 bases. There are 15 residues in the CDR3. V lost 3 bases to trimming and J lost 4 bases; unmatched junction nucleotides: 5. Germline V gene lookup returns CDR1 MDHEN and CDR2 SYDVKM.

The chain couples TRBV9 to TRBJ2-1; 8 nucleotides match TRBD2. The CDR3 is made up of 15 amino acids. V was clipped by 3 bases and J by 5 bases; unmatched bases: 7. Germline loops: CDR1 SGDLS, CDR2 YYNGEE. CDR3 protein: CASSERSSGDNEQFF. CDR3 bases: TGTGCCAGCAGCGAGCGAAGTAGCGGGGACAATGAGCAGTTCTTC.

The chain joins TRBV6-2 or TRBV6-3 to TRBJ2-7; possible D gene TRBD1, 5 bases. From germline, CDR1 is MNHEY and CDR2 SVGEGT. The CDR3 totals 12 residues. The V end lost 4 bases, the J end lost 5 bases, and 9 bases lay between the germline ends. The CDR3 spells CASSSDSHEQYF. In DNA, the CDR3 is TGTGCCAGCAGTTCCGACAGCCACGAGCAGTACTTC.

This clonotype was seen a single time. The CDR3 loop is CASSSRGLSDGYTF. The CDR3 nucleotides read TGTGCCAGCAGTTCGAGGGGGTTAAGCGATGGCTACACCTTC. The chain employs TRBV6-5 and TRBJ1-2; the D gene is possibly TRBD1 (6 bases). This CDR3 is built from 14 residues. V was clipped by 4 bases and J by 6 bases, with 15 bases between them. Germline loops: CDR1 MNHEY, CDR2 SVGAGI.

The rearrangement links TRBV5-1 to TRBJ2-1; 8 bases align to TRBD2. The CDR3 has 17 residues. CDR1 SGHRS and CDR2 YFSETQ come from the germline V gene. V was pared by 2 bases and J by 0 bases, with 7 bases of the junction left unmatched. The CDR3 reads CASSLYTSGSSYNEQFF. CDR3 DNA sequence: TGCGCCAGCAGCTTATATACTAGCGGCAGCTCCTACAATGAGCAGTTCTTC.

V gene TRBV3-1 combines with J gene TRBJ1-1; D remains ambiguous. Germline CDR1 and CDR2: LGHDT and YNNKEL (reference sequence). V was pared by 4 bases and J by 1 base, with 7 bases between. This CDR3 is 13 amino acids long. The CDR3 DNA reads TGTGCCAGCAGCCCAGCGTGGAACACTGAAGCTTTCTTT. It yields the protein CASSPAWNTEAFF.

The CDR3 DNA reads TGTGCCAGCAGTTTAAGAGGGGCGACCTACGAGCAGTACTTC. It yields the protein CASSLRGATYEQYF. The genes are TRBV27 and TRBJ2-7; D may match TRBD1 or TRBD2 (5 bases each). CDR3 length: 14 residues. Between the trimmed V and J ends, which lost 2 bases and 2 bases, there was a span of 10 bases. From germline, CDR1 is MNHEY and CDR2 SMNVEV (reference sequence).

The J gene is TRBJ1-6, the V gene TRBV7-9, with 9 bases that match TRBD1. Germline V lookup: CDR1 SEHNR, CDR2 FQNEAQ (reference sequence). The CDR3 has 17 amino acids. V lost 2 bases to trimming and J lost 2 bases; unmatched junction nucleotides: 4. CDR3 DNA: TGTGCCAGCAGCTTACTCGGGACAGGGACCTATAATTCACCCCTCCACTTT. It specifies CASSLLGTGTYNSPLHF.

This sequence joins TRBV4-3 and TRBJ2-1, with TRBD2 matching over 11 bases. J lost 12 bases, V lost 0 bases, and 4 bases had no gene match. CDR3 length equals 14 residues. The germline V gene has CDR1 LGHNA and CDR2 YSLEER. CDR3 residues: CASSQDSLAGGQFF. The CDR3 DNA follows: TGCGCCAGCAGCCAAGATTCCCTAGCGGGAGGGCAGTTCTTC.

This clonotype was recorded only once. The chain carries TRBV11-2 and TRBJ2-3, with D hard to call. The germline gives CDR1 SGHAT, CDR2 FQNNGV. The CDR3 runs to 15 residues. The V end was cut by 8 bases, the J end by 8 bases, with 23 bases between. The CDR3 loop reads CASVAYPPTHGTQYF. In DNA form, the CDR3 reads TGTGCCAGCGTCGCCTACCCTCCCACCCACGGTACGCAGTATTTT.

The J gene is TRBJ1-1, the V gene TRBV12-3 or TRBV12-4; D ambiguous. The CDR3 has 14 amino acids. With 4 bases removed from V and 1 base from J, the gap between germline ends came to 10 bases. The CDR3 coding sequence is TGTGCCAGCAGTTCAACCAGTGGGAACACTGAAGCTTTCTTT. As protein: CASSSTSGNTEAFF.

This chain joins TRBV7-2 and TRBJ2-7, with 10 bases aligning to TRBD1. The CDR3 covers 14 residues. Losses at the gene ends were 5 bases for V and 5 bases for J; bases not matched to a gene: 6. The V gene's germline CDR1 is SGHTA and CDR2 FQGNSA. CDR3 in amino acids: CASSTGTGDNEQYF. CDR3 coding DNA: TGTGCCAGCAGCACCGGGACAGGGGACAACGAGCAGTACTTC.

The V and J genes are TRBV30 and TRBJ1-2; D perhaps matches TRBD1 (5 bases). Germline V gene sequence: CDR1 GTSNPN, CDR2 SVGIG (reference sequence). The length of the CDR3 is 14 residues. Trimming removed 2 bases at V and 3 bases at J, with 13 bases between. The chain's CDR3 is CAWSTMTAYYGYTF. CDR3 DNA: TGTGCCTGGAGTACGATGACAGCGTACTATGGCTACACCTTC.

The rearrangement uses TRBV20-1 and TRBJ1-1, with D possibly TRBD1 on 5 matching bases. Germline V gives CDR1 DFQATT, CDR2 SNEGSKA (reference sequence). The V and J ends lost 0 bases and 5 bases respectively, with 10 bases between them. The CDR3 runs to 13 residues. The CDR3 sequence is CSARDGARTEAFF. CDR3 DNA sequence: TGCAGTGCTAGAGATGGGGCTAGAACTGAAGCTTTCTTT.

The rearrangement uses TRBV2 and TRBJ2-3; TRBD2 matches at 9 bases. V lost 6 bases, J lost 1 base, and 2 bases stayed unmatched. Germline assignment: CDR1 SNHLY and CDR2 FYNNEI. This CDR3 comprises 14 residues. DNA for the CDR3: TGTGCCAGCAGGATAGCGGGGGGCACAGATACGCAGTATTTT. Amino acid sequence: CASRIAGGTDTQYF. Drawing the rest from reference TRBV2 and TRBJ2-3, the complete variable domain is EPEVTQTPSHQVTQMGQEVILRCVPISNHLYFYWYRQILGQKVEFLVSFYNNEISEKSEIFDDQFSVERPDGSNFTLKIRSTKLEDSAMYFCASRIAGGTDTQYFGPGTRLTVL.

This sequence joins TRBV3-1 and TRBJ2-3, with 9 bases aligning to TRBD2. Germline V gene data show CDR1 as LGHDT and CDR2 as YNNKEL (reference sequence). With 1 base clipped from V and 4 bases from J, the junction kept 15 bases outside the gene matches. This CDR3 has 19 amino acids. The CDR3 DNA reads TGTGCCAGCAGCCAAGGACTCGGGACTAGCTTTCCAGGGCCAGATACGCAGTATTTT. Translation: CASSQGLGTSFPGPDTQYF.

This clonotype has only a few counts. This CDR3 is CASSFGGGTNQPQHF. The CDR3, as DNA: TGTGCCAGCAGTTTTGGGGGCGGGACCAATCAGCCCCAGCATTTT. The chain carries TRBV27 and TRBJ1-5; maybe TRBD1 (6 bases). The CDR3 consists of 15 residues. CDR1 and CDR2 (germline): MNHEY, SMNVEV (reference sequence). Trimming removed 3 bases at V and 3 bases at J, with 12 bases between.

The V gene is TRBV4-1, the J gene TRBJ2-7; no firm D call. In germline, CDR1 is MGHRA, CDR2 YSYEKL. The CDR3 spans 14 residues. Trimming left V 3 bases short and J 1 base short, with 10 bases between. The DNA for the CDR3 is TGCGCCAGCAGCCACGACAAGGGTTCCTACGAGCAGTACTTC. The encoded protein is CASSHDKGSYEQYF.

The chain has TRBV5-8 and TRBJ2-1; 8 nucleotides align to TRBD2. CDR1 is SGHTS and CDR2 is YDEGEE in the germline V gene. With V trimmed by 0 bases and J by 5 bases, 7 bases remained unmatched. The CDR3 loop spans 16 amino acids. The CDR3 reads CASSLALAGPHNEQFF. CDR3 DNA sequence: TGTGCCAGCAGCTTGGCCTTAGCGGGACCGCACAATGAGCAGTTCTTC.